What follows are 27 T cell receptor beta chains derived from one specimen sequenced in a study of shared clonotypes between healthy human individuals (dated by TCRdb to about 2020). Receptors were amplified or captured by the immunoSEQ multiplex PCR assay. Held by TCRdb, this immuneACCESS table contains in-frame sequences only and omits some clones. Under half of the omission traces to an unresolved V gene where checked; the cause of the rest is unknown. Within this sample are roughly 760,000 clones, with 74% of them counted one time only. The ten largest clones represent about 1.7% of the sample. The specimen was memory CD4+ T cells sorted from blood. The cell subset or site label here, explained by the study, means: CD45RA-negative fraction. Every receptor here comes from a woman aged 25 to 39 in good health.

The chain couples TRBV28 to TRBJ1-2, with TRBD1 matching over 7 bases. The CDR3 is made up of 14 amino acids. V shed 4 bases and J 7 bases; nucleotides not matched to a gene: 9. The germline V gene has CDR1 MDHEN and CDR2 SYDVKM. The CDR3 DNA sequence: TGTGCCAGCAGTTCCAGGGACAGCCTAGGTGGCTACACCTTC. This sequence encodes CASSSRDSLGGYTF.

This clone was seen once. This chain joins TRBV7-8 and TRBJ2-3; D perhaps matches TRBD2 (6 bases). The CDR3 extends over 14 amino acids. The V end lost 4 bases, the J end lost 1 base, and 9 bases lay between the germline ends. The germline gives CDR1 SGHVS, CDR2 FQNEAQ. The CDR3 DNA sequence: TGTGCCAGCAGCTCCTTAGCGGGCACAGATACGCAGTATTTT. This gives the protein CASSSLAGTDTQYF.

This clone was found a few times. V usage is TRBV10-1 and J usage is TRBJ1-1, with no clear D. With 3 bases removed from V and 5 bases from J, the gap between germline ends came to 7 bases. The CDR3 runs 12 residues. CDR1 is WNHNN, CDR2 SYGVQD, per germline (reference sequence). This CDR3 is CASSDRPTEAFF. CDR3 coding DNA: TGCGCCAGCAGTGACCGCCCAACTGAAGCTTTCTTT.

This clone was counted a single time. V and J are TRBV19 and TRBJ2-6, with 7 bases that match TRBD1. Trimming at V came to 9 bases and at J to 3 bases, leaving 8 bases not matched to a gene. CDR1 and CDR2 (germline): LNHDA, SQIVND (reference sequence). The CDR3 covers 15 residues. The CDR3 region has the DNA TGTGCCAGCCGGGACAGTGTTTTTGGGGCCAACGTCCTGACTTTC. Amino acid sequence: CASRDSVFGANVLTF.

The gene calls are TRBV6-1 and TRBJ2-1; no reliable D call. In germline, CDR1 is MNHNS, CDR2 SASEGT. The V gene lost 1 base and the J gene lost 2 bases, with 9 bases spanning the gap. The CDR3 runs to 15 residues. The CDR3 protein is CASSEETEPYNEQFF. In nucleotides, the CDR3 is TGTGCCAGCAGTGAAGAAACGGAGCCCTACAATGAGCAGTTCTTC.

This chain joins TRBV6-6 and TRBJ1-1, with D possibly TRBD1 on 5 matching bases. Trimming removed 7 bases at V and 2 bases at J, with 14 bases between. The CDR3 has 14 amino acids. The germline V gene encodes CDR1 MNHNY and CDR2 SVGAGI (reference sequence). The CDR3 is CASIGDTRNTEAFF. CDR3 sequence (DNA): TGTGCCAGCATAGGGGATACAAGAAACACTGAAGCTTTCTTT.

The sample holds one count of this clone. The CDR3 is CASSIDRLAGTGELFF. CDR3 nucleotides: TGTGCCAGTAGTATAGATCGACTAGCGGGCACCGGGGAGCTGTTTTTT. The chain is built from TRBV19 and TRBJ2-2; 10 nucleotides agree with TRBD2. The CDR3 consists of 16 residues. Germline loops: CDR1 LNHDA, CDR2 SQIVND (reference sequence). The trim removed 0 bases at V and 4 bases at J, leaving 2 bases unmatched.

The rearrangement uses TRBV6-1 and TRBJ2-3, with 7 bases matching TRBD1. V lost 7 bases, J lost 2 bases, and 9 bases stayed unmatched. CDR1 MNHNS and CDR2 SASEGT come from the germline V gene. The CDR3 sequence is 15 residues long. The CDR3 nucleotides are TGTGCCAGCACGATCGACAGGGAACTCACAGATACGCAGTATTTT. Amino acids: CASTIDRELTDTQYF.

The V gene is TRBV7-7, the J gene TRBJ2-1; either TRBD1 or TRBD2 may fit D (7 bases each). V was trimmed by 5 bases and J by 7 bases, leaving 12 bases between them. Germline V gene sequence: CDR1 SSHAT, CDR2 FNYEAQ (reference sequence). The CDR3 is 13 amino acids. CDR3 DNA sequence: TGTGCCAGCAGCCAGGGGGGGGCGAATGAGCAGTTCTTC. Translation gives CASSQGGANEQFF.

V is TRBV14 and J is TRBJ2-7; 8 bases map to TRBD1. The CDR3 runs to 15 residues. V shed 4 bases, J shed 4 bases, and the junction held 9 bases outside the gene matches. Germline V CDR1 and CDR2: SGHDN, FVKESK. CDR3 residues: CASSLRTGLVYEQYF. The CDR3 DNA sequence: TGTGCCAGCAGCCTACGGACAGGGTTAGTTTACGAGCAGTACTTC.

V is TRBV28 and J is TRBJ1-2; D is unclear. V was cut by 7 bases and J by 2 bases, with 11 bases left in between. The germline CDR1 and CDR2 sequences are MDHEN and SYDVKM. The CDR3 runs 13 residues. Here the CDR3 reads CASTGAENYGYTF. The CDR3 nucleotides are TGTGCCAGCACAGGTGCGGAAAACTATGGCTACACCTTC.

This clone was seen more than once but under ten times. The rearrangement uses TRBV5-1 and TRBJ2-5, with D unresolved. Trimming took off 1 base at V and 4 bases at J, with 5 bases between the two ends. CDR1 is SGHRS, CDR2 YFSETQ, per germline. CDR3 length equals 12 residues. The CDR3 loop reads CASSLYGETQYF. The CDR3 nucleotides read TGCGCCAGCAGCTTGTACGGAGAGACCCAGTACTTC.

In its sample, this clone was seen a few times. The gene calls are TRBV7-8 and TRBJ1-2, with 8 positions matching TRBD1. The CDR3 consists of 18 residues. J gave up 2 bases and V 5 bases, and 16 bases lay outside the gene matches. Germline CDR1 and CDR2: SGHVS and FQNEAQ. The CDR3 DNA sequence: TGTGCCAGCAGCCCGCGCGGGAGGGCAGGGGGCGAAAACTATGGCTACACCTTC. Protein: CASSPRGRAGGENYGYTF.

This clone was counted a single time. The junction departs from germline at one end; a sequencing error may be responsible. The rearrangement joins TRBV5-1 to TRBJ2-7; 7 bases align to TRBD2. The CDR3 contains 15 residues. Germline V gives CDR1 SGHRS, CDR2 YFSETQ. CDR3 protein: CASSLSGGNTYEQYF. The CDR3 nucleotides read TGTGCCAGCAGCTTGTCGGGGGGAAATACCTACGAGCAGTACTTC.

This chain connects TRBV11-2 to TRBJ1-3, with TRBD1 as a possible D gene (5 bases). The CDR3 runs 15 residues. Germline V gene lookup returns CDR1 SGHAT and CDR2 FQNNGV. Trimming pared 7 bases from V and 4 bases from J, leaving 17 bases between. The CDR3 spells CASNLGPGKGNTIYF. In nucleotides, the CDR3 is TGTGCCAGCAACCTAGGGCCAGGGAAAGGAAACACCATATATTTT. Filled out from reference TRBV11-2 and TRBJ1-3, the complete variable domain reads EAGVAQSPRYKIIEKRQSVAFWCNPISGHATLYWYQQILGQGPKLLIQFQNNGVVDDSQLPKDRFSAERLKGVDSTLKIQPAKLEDSAVYLCASNLGPGKGNTIYFGEGSWLTVV.

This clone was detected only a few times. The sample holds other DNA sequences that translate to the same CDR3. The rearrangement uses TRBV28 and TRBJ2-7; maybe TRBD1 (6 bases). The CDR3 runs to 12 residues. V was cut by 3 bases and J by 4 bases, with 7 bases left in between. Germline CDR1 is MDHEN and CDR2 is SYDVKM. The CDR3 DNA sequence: TGTGCCAGCAGTTTCACAGGGTACGAGCAGTACTTC. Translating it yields CASSFTGYEQYF.

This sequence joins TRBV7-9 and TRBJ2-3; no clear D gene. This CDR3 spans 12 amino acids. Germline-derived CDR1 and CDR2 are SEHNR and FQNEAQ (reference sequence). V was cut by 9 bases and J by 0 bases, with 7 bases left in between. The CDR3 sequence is CARGGSTDTQYF. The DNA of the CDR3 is TGTGCCAGGGGCGGAAGCACAGATACGCAGTATTTT.

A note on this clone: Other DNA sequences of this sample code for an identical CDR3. CDR3 amino acids: CASSQGRGETQYF. The CDR3 DNA follows: TGCGCCAGCAGCCAAGGACGTGGGGAGACCCAGTACTTC. The V and J genes are TRBV4-1 and TRBJ2-5; D remains ambiguous. The CDR3 has 13 amino acids. Germline V gives CDR1 MGHRA, CDR2 YSYEKL. With 1 base removed from V and 5 bases from J, the gap between germline ends came to 8 bases.

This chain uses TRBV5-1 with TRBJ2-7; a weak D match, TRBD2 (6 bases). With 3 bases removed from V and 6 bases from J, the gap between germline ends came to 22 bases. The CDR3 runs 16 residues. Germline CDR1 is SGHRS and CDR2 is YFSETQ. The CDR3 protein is CASSSTGLTSGSEQYF. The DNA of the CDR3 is TGCGCCAGCAGCTCCACCGGCCTGACTAGTGGGTCCGAGCAGTACTTC.

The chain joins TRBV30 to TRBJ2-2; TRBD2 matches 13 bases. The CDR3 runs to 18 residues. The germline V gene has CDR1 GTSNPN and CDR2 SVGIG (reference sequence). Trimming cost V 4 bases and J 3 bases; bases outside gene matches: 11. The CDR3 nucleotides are TGTGCCTGGACGGGACTAGCGGGGCATACTCCGGACACCGGGGAGCTGTTTTTT. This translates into CAWTGLAGHTPDTGELFF.

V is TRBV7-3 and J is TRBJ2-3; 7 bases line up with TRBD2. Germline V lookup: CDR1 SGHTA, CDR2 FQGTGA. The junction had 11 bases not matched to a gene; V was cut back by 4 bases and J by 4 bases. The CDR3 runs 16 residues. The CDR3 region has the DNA TGTGCCAGCAGCTACGCCGGGACCGCGGGGGCAGATACGCAGTATTTT. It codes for CASSYAGTAGADTQYF.

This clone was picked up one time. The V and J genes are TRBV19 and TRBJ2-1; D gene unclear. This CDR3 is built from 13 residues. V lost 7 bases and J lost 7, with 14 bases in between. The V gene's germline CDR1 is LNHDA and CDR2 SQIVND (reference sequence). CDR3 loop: CASTPFGTNEQFF. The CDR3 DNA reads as TGTGCCAGTACCCCATTCGGCACAAATGAGCAGTTCTTC. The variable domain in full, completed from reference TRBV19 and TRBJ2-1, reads DGGITQSPKYLFRKEGQNVTLSCEQNLNHDAMYWYRQDPGQGLRLIYYSQIVNDFQKGDIAEGYSVSREKKESFPLTVTSAQKNPTAFYLCASTPFGTNEQFFGPGTRLTVL.

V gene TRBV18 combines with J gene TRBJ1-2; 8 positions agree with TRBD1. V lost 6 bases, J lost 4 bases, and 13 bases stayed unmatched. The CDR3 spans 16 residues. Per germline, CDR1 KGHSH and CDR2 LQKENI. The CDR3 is CASSPRAGGASYGYTF. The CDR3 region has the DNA TGTGCCAGCTCGCCTAGGGCAGGGGGCGCATCCTATGGCTACACCTTC. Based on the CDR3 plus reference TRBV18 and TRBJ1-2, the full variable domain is NAGVMQNPRHLVRRRGQEARLRCSPMKGHSHVYWYRQLPEEGLKFMVYLQKENIIDESGMPKERFSAEFPKEGPSILRIQQVVRGDSAAYFCASSPRAGGASYGYTFGSGTRLTVV.

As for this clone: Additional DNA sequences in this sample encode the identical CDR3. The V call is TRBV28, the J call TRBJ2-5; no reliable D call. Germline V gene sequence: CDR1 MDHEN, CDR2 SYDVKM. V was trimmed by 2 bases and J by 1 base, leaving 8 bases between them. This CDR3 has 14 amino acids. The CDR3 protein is CASSLTGSQETQYF. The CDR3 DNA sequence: TGTGCCAGCAGTTTAACCGGGTCCCAAGAGACCCAGTACTTC.

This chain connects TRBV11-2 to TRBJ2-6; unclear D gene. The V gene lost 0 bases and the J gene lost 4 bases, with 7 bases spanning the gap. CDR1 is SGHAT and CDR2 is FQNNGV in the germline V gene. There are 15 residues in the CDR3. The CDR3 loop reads CASSLEPAGANVLTF. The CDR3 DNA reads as TGTGCCAGCAGCTTAGAACCAGCCGGGGCCAACGTCCTGACTTTC.

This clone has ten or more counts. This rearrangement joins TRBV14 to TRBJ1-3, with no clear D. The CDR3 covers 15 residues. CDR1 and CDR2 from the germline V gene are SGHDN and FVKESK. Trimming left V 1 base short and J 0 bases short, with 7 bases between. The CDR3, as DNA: TGTGCCAGCAGCCAAGTAATATACTCTGGAAACACCATATATTTT. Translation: CASSQVIYSGNTIYF.

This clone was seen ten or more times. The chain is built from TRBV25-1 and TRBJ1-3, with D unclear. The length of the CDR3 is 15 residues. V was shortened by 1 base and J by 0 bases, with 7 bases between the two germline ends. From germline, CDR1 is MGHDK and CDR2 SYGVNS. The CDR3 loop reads CASSESRTSGNTIYF. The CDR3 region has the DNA TGTGCCAGCAGTGAATCCCGGACCTCTGGAAACACCATATATTTT. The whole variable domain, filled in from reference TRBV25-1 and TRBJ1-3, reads EADIYQTPRYLVIGTGKKITLECSQTMGHDKMYWYQQDPGMELHLIHYSYGVNSTEKGDLSSESTVSRIRTEHFPLTLESARPSHTSQYLCASSESRTSGNTIYFGEGSWLTVV.